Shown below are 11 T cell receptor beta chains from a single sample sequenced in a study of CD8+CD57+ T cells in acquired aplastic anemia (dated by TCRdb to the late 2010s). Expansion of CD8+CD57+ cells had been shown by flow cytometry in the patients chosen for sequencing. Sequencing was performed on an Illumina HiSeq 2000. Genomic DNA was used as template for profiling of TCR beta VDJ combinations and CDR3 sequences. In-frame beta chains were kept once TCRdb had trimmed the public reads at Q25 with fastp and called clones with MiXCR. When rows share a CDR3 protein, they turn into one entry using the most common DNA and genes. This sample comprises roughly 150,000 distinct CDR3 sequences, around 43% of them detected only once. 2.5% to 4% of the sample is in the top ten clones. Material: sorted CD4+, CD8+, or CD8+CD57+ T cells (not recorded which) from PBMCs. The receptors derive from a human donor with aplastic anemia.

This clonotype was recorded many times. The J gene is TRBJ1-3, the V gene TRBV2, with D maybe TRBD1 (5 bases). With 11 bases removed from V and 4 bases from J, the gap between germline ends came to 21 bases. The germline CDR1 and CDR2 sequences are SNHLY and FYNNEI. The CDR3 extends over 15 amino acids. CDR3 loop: CACPGRSSTGNTIYF. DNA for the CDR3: TGTGCCTGCCCAGGGAGGTCCTCCACCGGAAACACCATATATTTT.

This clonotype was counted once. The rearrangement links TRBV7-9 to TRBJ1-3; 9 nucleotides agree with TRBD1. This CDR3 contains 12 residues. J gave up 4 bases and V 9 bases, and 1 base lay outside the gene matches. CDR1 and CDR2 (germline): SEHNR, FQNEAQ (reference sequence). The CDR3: CASGTGGNTIYF. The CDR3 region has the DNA TGTGCCAGTGGGACAGGGGGAAACACCATATATTTT.

The CDR3 sequence: CATSDLGTYEQYF. In DNA, the CDR3 is TGTGCCACCAGTGATTTAGGCACCTACGAGCAGTACTTC. The chain is built from TRBV24-1 and TRBJ2-7; no clear D gene. V lost 1 base and J lost 2, with 5 bases in between. Germline V gene lookup returns CDR1 KGHDR and CDR2 SFDVKD. The CDR3 sequence is 13 residues long.

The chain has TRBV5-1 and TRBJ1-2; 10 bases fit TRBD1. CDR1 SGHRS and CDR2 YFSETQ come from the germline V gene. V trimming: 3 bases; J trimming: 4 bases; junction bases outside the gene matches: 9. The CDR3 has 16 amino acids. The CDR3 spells CASSSGTGDGGYGYTF. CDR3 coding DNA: TGCGCCAGCAGCTCCGGGACAGGGGATGGTGGCTATGGCTACACCTTC. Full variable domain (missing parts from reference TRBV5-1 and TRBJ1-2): KAGVTQTPRYLIKTRGQQVTLSCSPISGHRSVSWYQQTPGQGLQFLFEYFSETQRNKGNFPGRFSGRQFSNSRSEMNVSTLELGDSALYLCASSSGTGDGGYGYTFGSGTRLTVV.

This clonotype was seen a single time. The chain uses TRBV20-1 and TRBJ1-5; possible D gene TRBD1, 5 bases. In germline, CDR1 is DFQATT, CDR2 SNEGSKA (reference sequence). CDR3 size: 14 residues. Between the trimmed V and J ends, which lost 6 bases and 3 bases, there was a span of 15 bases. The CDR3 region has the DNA TGCAGTGCCGCCCCGGGGCAGAACAATCAGCCCCAGCATTTT. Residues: CSAAPGQNNQPQHF.

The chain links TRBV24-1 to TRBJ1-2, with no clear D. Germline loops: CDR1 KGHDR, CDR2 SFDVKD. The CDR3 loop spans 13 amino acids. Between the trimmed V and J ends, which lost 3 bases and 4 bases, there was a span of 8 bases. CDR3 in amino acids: CATSDVSSYGYTF. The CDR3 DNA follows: TGTGCCACCAGTGATGTCAGTAGCTATGGCTACACCTTC.

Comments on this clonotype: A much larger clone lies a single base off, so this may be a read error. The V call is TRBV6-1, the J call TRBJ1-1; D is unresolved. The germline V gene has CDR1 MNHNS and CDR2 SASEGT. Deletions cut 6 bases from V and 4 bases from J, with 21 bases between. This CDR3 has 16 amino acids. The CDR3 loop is CASRPSDGYPGTEAFF. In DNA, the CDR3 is TGTGCCAGCAGACCAAGCGACGGTTACCCTGGCACTGAAGCTTTCTTT.

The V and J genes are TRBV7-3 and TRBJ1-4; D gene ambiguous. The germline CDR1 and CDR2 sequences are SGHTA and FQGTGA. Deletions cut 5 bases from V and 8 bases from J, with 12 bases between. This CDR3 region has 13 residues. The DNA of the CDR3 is TGTGCCAGCAGCCCGAGAGGGCGGGAAAAACTGTTTTTT. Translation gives CASSPRGREKLFF.

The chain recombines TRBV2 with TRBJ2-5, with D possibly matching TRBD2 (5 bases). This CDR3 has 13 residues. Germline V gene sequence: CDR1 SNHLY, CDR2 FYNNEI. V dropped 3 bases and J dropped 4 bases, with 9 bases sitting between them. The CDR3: CASSDGGGETQYF. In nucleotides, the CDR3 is TGTGCCAGCAGTGATGGAGGTGGAGAGACCCAGTACTTC.

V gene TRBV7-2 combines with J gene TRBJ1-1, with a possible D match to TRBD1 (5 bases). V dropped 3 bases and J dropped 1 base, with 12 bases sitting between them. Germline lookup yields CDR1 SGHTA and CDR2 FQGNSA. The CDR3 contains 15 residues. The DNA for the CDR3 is TGTGCCAGCAGCTTGTCGGGGCAGGGGAACACTGAAGCTTTCTTT. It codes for CASSLSGQGNTEAFF.

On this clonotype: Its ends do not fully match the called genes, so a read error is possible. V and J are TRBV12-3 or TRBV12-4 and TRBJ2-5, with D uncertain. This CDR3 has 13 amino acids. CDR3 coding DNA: TGTGCCAGCGGGTATGGGGAACAAGAGACCCAATACTTC. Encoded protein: CASGYGEQETQYF.